This TCR beta chain was observed in a study of CD8 T cells in ankylosing spondylitis. Study outcomes and limitations: As for the disease-linked clones, they showed a CD8+ phenotype and occurred at relatively low frequencies in peripheral blood. According to the report, clones linked to the disease were significantly enriched in matched synovial fluid samples taken from ankylosing spondylitis patients. Ankylosing spondylitis blood appeared to carry a characteristic TCR beta motif of roughly 8 highly homologous variants.

The authors made TCR beta libraries by quantitative 5'-RACE with molecular barcodes. Each CDR3 protein is one row after TCRdb ran MiXCR on the 5' RACE reads. This table holds about 540,000 distinct CDR3 sequences, approximately 11% found once. Germline V gene sequence: CDR1 LNHNV, CDR2 YYDKDF (reference sequence). The V gene lost 1 base and the J gene lost 6 bases, with 10 bases spanning the gap. The CDR3 contains 15 residues. On this clonotype itself: Its matching antigen is unknown.

This sequence originates from a male donor with ankylosing spondylitis. The rearrangement uses TRBV15 and TRBJ1-6; D uncertain. The sample consisted of blood, either unsorted or a sorted T cell fraction (not recorded which). This chain's CDR3 is CATSRVGRINSPLHF. The DNA of the CDR3 is TGTGCCACCAGCAGAGTTGGCAGGATTAATTCACCCCTCCACTTT.